This T cell receptor (beta chain) was sequenced in a study of blood T cell repertoires in COVID-19 (dated by TCRdb to the early 2020s). Regarding the study in general: The collaborator samples originated in the United States, Italy and Spain and spanned the acute and convalescent phases of COVID-19. The prospective study material was composed of cDNA or gDNA derived from T cells, B-cell-depleted T cells, or PBMCs. Deeply sampled blood TCRbeta repertoires from subjects exposed to, actively infected with, or recovered from COVID-19 were included in the dataset. The repertoires were released in a freely available public database meant as a resource for research on the immune response to SARS-CoV-2. Samples came from the ongoing ImmuneRACE study (first 160 participants) plus 1,254 subjects from 6 global collaborators. Sample metadata almost always included a de-identified subject ID, COVID-19 status, age in years and sex. Where HLA class I and class II types were available, the types were taken from metadata supplied by the sample provider, not from assay-based typing. What the authors observed across the whole study: Clinical and demographic metadata were provided uncurated, with the amount varying by source and participant.

TCRbeta CDR3 regions were amplified from genomic DNA using the immunoSEQ Assay, a bias-controlled multiplex PCR. The published analysis was carried out like this. The number of nucleated cells in each sample was estimated by amplification of reference gene primers within the assay. To quantify the absolute abundance of each unique TCRbeta CDR3 rearrangement, sequence reads were collapsed and filtered. For each sample, productive Simpson clonality was calculated as the square root of Simpson's diversity index over productive rearrangements. The table comes from immuneACCESS by way of TCRdb, which keeps in-frame sequences with V and J called. Part of the clones is missing from these tables; in studies checked, under half for an unresolved V gene and the rest for unknown reasons. V and J calls and clone size follow that table, whereas D and trimming were derived from the DNA. The sample has hundreds of thousands of clones on record, 90% of them singletons. The ten most abundant clones make up around 1.7% of the sample.

In the prospective study, participants were about 18 to 89 years old, resided in approximately 25 geographic areas of the United States, and were enrolled through a virtual design. Cohort assignment in the prospective study relied on participant-reported clinical history from a screening survey and a study questionnaire. Mobile phlebotomists in the prospective study collected whole blood, serum and a nasopharyngeal or oropharyngeal swab from every participant. Prospective study participants could optionally give additional blood draws and questionnaires over an approximately two-month period. Prospective study blood samples were shipped either frozen or at room temperature before DNA extraction. CDR1 SGHVS and CDR2 FQNEAQ were looked up in the germline V gene. Counted from cysteine to phenylalanine, this CDR3 has 18 amino acids. CDR3 DNA is the only sequence kept; it has 54 bases, read in frame from the first base. Relative to germline, V is missing 5 bases and J is missing 4 bases, with 15 bases of the junction outside any gene match.

About this clone itself: This clone's antigen is unknown. One base away there is no much larger clone; base qualities are not given.

The sequenced material came from PBMCs or T cells enriched from blood (not recorded which). The source is a woman aged 18-29 years with acute COVID-19. Recombination joined TRBV7-8 with TRBJ1-3, and TRBD1 aligns with 9 junction nucleotides. CDR3 loop: CASSERRTGVRLGNTIYF. DNA sequence: TGTGCCAGCAGCGAACGTCGGACAGGGGTTCGCTTGGGAAACACCATATATTTT.